One and the same sample provided the 24 T cell receptor beta chains below, sequenced in a study of T-cell reconstitution after alpha-beta-depleted transplantation in children (dated by TCRdb to the mid-2010s). Library generation was performed with PCR. Sequencing instrument: Illumina HiSeq 2500. TCR libraries were prepared with molecular barcoding, using unique molecular identifiers to normalize TCRbeta repertoire quantification. TCRdb applied fastp at Q25 and MiXCR to the public reads, then kept only in-frame beta chains. Identical CDR3 proteins give one entry, which carries the most common genes and DNA. Recorded for this sample are about 600,000 distinct CDR3 sequences; about 23% of them occurred a single time. The ten largest clones add up to 12% to 15% of the sample. In light of the paper, this sample's treatment or condition label describes: allogeneic hematopoietic cell transplantation with graft depleted of TCRalphabeta T cells and CD19 B cells.

The source was PBMCs, mostly from graft donor cells, collected 360 days after TCRalphabeta/CD19-depleted stem cell transplant. These TCRs come from a boy younger than two who had a stem cell transplant for acute myeloid leukemia, so the T cells may come from the graft donor.

The chain employs TRBV9 and TRBJ1-1, with D perhaps matching TRBD1 (5 bases). This CDR3 has 14 amino acids. Trimming shortened V by 3 bases and J by 0 bases, and 9 bases separated the two germline ends. Germline V gene lookup returns CDR1 SGDLS and CDR2 YYNGEE. DNA of the CDR3: TGTGCCAGCAGCGCGGACATGATGAACACTGAAGCTTTCTTT. Its protein product is CASSADMMNTEAFF.

A note on this clonotype: Possible read error: a much larger clone is one base away. The J gene is TRBJ2-1, the V gene TRBV20-1; either TRBD1 or TRBD2 may supply D (5 bases each). V lost 4 bases and J lost 1, with 11 bases in between. Germline-derived CDR1 and CDR2 are DFQATT and SNEGSKA (reference sequence). This CDR3 is 14 amino acids long. This chain's CDR3 is CSATPGRSYNEQFF. The CDR3 nucleotides are TGCAGTGCTACCCCGGGACGATCCTACAATGAGCAGTTCTTC.

This clonotype was observed a few times. This sequence joins TRBV3-1 and TRBJ1-2; the D gene is possibly TRBD1 (6 bases). The V end was cut by 0 bases, the J end by 3 bases, with 17 bases between. Germline-derived CDR1 and CDR2 are LGHDT and YNNKEL (reference sequence). This CDR3 has 17 amino acids. The CDR3 bases are TGTGCCAGCAGCCAAGACTTACAGGGAGCGTCGTACTATGGCTACACCTTC. Its translation is CASSQDLQGASYYGYTF.

This chain uses TRBV20-1 with TRBJ2-3, with 9 bases identical to TRBD2. CDR1 is DFQATT, CDR2 SNEGSKA, per germline (reference sequence). The CDR3 spans 17 residues. After removal of 0 bases from V and 1 base from J, the junction contained 8 bases not matched to a gene. The CDR3 DNA reads TGCAGTGCTAGAGATCCCGCGGGGGGGCGGGGCACAGATACGCAGTATTTT. As protein: CSARDPAGGRGTDTQYF.

The chain is built from TRBV6-5 and TRBJ2-5; D is possibly TRBD2 (6 bases). This CDR3 is 17 amino acids long. Germline CDR1 MNHEY, CDR2 SVGAGI. The V gene lost 0 bases and the J gene lost 1 base, with 15 bases spanning the gap. The CDR3 coding sequence is TGTGCCAGCAGTTACTCGACGGTAGCGGAAGGCCAAGAGACCCAGTACTTC. This encodes CASSYSTVAEGQETQYF.

The chain couples TRBV7-2 to TRBJ1-3; D uncertain. V was shortened by 5 bases and J by 2 bases, with 13 bases between the two germline ends. CDR3 size: 15 residues. In germline, CDR1 is SGHTA, CDR2 FQGNSA. CDR3 amino acids: CASSLQKAPGNTIYF. In DNA form, the CDR3 reads TGTGCCAGCAGCCTGCAGAAGGCCCCTGGAAACACCATATATTTT.

This clonotype was counted many times. J is TRBJ2-3 and V is TRBV4-2, with D tentatively TRBD2 (6 bases). Looked up from germline, CDR1 is LGHNA and CDR2 is YNFKEQ. The ends were cut back, 5 bases at V and 4 bases at J, with 22 bases in the middle. The CDR3 totals 17 residues. The CDR3 reads CASSSRGTALPADTQYF. CDR3 nucleotide sequence: TGTGCCAGCAGCTCGCGCGGGACTGCCCTGCCGGCAGATACGCAGTATTTT.

This chain uses TRBV20-1 with TRBJ1-5; D is uncertain. CDR1 DFQATT and CDR2 SNEGSKA come from the germline V gene (reference sequence). CDR3 length equals 13 residues. V was trimmed by 3 bases and J by 5 bases, leaving 11 bases between them. The DNA for the CDR3 is TGCAGTGCTAGTACGGGGTCGGATCAGCCCCAGCATTTT. Encoded protein: CSASTGSDQPQHF.

The chain employs TRBV10-3 and TRBJ2-3; 7 nucleotides agree with TRBD2. The CDR3 sequence is 16 residues long. Germline lookup yields CDR1 ENHRY and CDR2 SYGVKD. V lost 0 bases, J lost 2 bases, and 5 bases stayed unmatched. Here the CDR3 reads CAISESERGPTDTQYF. The CDR3 DNA reads as TGTGCCATCAGTGAGTCGGAGCGGGGCCCCACAGATACGCAGTATTTT.

This clonotype is a singleton in its sample. The gene calls are TRBV14 and TRBJ2-7; 10 nucleotides match TRBD1. Unmatched junction bases numbered 14, after V lost 7 bases and J lost 2 bases. The germline gives CDR1 SGHDN, CDR2 FVKESK. The CDR3 sequence is 17 residues long. CDR3 coding DNA: TGTGCCAGCACCAAAAGACAGGGGGCCTTTTTGCCCTACGAGCAGTACGTC. It translates to CASTKRQGAFLPYEQYV.

This clonotype occurred a few times. This chain connects TRBV11-2 to TRBJ2-1; 13 bases agree with TRBD2. The V gene's germline CDR1 is SGHAT and CDR2 FQNNGV. CDR3 length equals 17 residues. V gave up 0 bases and J gave up 6 bases; unmatched junction bases: 5. CDR3 residues: CASSLEDTSGGVNEQFF. The CDR3 nucleotides are TGTGCCAGCAGCTTAGAGGACACTAGCGGGGGGGTCAATGAGCAGTTCTTC.

This clonotype was observed a few times. CDR3 sequence reads: CARNVSYEQYF. The CDR3 nucleotides read TGTGCCAGAAATGTCTCCTACGAGCAGTACTTC. The genes are TRBV25-1 and TRBJ2-7, with unresolved D. Germline V CDR1 and CDR2: MGHDK, SYGVNS. The CDR3 is 11 amino acids. Trimming removed 9 bases at V and 0 bases at J, with 6 bases between.

This clonotype was seen only a few times. The chain carries TRBV20-1 and TRBJ1-3; D gene ambiguous. The CDR3 spans 15 residues. V dropped 0 bases and J dropped 0 bases, with 9 bases sitting between them. Germline V gene data show CDR1 as DFQATT and CDR2 as SNEGSKA (reference sequence). The CDR3 loop reads CSARDGRISGNTIYF. CDR3 DNA: TGCAGTGCTAGAGACGGCCGGATCTCTGGAAACACCATATATTTT.

The chain links TRBV5-1 to TRBJ2-3; D is uncertain. V lost 4 bases and J 2 bases, leaving 11 bases between the germline ends. CDR3 length: 14 residues. CDR1 is SGHRS and CDR2 is YFSETQ in the germline V gene. CDR3 DNA sequence: TGCGCCAGCAGCCCGTTTGGTATCACAGATACGCAGTATTTT. This gives the protein CASSPFGITDTQYF. Full variable domain (rest looked up from reference TRBV5-1 and TRBJ2-3): KAGVTQTPRYLIKTRGQQVTLSCSPISGHRSVSWYQQTPGQGLQFLFEYFSETQRNKGNFPGRFSGRQFSNSRSEMNVSTLELGDSALYLCASSPFGITDTQYFGPGTRLTVL.

In its sample, this clonotype was seen a few times. V is TRBV29-1 and J is TRBJ1-1; no definite D call. Germline assignment: CDR1 SQVTM and CDR2 ANQGSEA. The V gene lost 4 bases and the J gene lost 1 base, with 13 bases spanning the gap. CDR3 length equals 14 residues. CDR3 DNA: TGCAGCGTTGGCCGGGCCTTGGGGAACACTGAAGCTTTCTTT. This sequence encodes CSVGRALGNTEAFF.

This clonotype occurred a few times. The chain employs TRBV7-9 and TRBJ2-5, with unresolved D. V was cut by 3 bases and J by 7 bases, with 15 bases left in between. The CDR3 runs 14 residues. Germline CDR1 reads SEHNR; CDR2 reads FQNEAQ (reference sequence). The CDR3 loop reads CASSLLVPVGTQYF. CDR3 DNA sequence: TGTGCCAGCAGCTTGTTGGTGCCCGTCGGGACCCAGTACTTC.

This rearrangement joins TRBV12-3 or TRBV12-4 to TRBJ2-1; D tentatively fits TRBD1 or TRBD2 (5 bases each). Trimming shortened V by 2 bases and J by 2 bases, and 10 bases separated the two germline ends. This CDR3 spans 15 amino acids. Written as DNA, the CDR3 is TGTGCCAGCAGTTTATTCGGGGACGCCTACAATGAGCAGTTCTTC. Its protein is CASSLFGDAYNEQFF.

This clonotype was counted a few times. This rearrangement joins TRBV19 to TRBJ2-7; D not certain. Germline V gives CDR1 LNHDA, CDR2 SQIVND (reference sequence). The length of the CDR3 is 14 residues. With 3 bases removed from V and 5 bases from J, the gap between germline ends came to 14 bases. The chain's CDR3 is CASSIYREADEQYF. CDR3 sequence (DNA): TGTGCCAGTAGTATTTACCGAGAAGCCGACGAGCAGTACTTC.

This clonotype was detected a few times. This chain joins TRBV20-1 and TRBJ2-3; unclear D gene. This CDR3 has 16 amino acids. V gave up 0 bases and J gave up 0 bases, with 13 bases separating them. CDR1 is DFQATT and CDR2 is SNEGSKA in the germline V gene (reference sequence). The CDR3 reads CSARERHFSSTDTQYF. In nucleotides, the CDR3 is TGCAGTGCTAGAGAGAGACATTTCTCTAGCACAGATACGCAGTATTTT.

This clonotype has just a few counts. The chain carries TRBV7-3 and TRBJ2-5, with a possible D match to TRBD2 (7 bases). V dropped 3 bases and J dropped 0 bases, with 17 bases sitting between them. The CDR3 is 17 amino acids. Germline CDR1 and CDR2: SGHTA and FQGTGA. CDR3 region: CASSLYGGASYQETQYF. DNA for the CDR3: TGTGCCAGCAGCTTGTATGGGGGGGCTTCCTACCAAGAGACCCAGTACTTC. The variable domain in full, completed from reference TRBV7-3 and TRBJ2-5, reads GAGVSQTPSNKVTEKGKYVELRCDPISGHTALYWYRQSLGQGPEFLIYFQGTGAADDSGLPNDRFFAVRPEGSVSTLKIQRTERGDSAVYLCASSLYGGASYQETQYFGPGTRLLVL.

This clonotype was recorded a few times. The chain is built from TRBV6-1 and TRBJ2-1, with TRBD1 as a possible D gene (5 bases). This CDR3 region has 14 residues. The V end was cut by 8 bases, the J end by 2 bases, with 13 bases between. The germline V gene encodes CDR1 MNHNS and CDR2 SASEGT. This chain's CDR3 is CASGAPGPYNEQFF. For the CDR3, the DNA is TGTGCCAGCGGCGCGCCAGGGCCCTACAATGAGCAGTTCTTC.

This clonotype occurred many times. The chain carries TRBV28 and TRBJ1-2; D uncertain. This CDR3 has 16 residues. CDR1 is MDHEN, CDR2 SYDVKM, per germline. Trimming stripped 3 bases from V and 5 bases from J, with 19 bases between. CDR3 coding DNA: TGTGCCAGCAGTTTTCCTCCACCGGCCCTAGTTTATGGCTACACCTTC. It encodes CASSFPPPALVYGYTF.

This clonotype was seen at least ten times. The chain recombines TRBV20-1 with TRBJ1-3; TRBD1 might be the D (5 bases). Trimming cost V 7 bases and J 0 bases, with 10 bases left between them. Germline V gene sequence: CDR1 DFQATT, CDR2 SNEGSKA (reference sequence). The CDR3 sequence is 13 residues long. CDR3: CSVPGASGNTIYF. CDR3 in DNA: TGCAGTGTCCCCGGGGCCTCTGGAAACACCATATATTTT.

This clonotype was seen a handful of times. At one boundary the junction diverges from the germline segment, which might be a read error. The J gene is TRBJ2-1, the V gene TRBV20-1; a possible D gene is TRBD2 (6 bases). The CDR3 consists of 14 residues. The germline gives CDR1 DFQATT, CDR2 SNEGSKA (reference sequence). The CDR3 DNA sequence: TGCAGTGCTCGAGAGACGGGGGTTTACAATGAGCAGTTCTTC. Amino acid sequence: CSARETGVYNEQFF.